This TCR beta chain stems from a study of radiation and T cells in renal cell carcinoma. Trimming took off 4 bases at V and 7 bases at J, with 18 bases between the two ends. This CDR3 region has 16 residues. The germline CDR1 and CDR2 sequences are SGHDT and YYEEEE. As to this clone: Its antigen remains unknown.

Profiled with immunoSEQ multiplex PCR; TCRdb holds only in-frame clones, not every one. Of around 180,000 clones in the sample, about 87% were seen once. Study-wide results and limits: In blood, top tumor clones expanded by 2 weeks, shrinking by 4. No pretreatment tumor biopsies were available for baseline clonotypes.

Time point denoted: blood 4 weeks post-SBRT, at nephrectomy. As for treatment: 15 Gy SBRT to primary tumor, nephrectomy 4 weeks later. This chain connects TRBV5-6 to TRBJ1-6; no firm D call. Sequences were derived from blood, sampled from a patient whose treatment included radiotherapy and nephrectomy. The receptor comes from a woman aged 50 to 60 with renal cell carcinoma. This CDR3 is CASSPVNRATNSPLHF. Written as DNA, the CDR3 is TGTGCCAGCAGCCCAGTGAACCGGGCGACAAATTCACCCCTCCACTTT.